This TCR beta chain was identified during a study of blood T cell repertoires in COVID-19. Study-level information: The study drew acute and convalescent COVID-19 samples from the United States, Italy and Spain. T cells, B-cell-depleted T cells, or PBMCs supplied cDNA or gDNA.

The germline V gene encodes CDR1 KGHSH and CDR2 LQKENI. V was clipped by 5 bases and J by 2 bases; unmatched bases: 10. The CDR3 runs to 18 residues. Per the original data handling: Amplified reference gene primers provided the basis for estimating nucleated cell counts. Only in-frame clones appear in the TCRdb table, and some are missing; sequencing was by immunoSEQ multiplex PCR. The V and J calls and clone size are taken from that table; D and trimming were inferred from the DNA. The data contain under 300,000 clones, roughly 88% of them singletons. This chain joins TRBV18 and TRBJ2-2; 11 bases agree with TRBD2. Sequencing was performed on peripheral blood. This receptor was identified in a woman aged 25-40 years with active or convalescent COVID-19. Here the CDR3 DNA reads TGTGCCAGCTCAGGAGTCGGGACTAGCGGACTAAACACCGGGGAGCTGTTTTTT. This encodes CASSGVGTSGLNTGELFF.